The clone carrying this TCR beta chain was seen ten or more times. TCRdb reprocessed the reads with MiXCR, giving one entry per CDR3 protein. The data hold under 300,000 distinct CDR3 sequences, with 25% to 35% observed a single time. This specimen comes from a study of kidney transplant recipient with SARS-CoV-2 infection. The sequences come from a blood sample, collected at baseline and between days 110 and 120 from a kidney transplant recipient. The receptor's source is a male patient aged 25-45 years who had COVID-19 and was a kidney transplant recipient. Some of the T cells may derive from the graft donor.

The CDR3 sequence: CASSELLTAGKTYGYTF. CDR3 nucleotide sequence: TGTGCCAGCAGTGAACTACTCACAGCAGGAAAGACCTATGGCTACACCTTC. The chain links TRBV12-3 or TRBV12-4 to TRBJ1-2, with D hard to call. Trimming pared 5 bases from V and 4 bases from J, leaving 23 bases between. The CDR3 loop spans 17 amino acids.